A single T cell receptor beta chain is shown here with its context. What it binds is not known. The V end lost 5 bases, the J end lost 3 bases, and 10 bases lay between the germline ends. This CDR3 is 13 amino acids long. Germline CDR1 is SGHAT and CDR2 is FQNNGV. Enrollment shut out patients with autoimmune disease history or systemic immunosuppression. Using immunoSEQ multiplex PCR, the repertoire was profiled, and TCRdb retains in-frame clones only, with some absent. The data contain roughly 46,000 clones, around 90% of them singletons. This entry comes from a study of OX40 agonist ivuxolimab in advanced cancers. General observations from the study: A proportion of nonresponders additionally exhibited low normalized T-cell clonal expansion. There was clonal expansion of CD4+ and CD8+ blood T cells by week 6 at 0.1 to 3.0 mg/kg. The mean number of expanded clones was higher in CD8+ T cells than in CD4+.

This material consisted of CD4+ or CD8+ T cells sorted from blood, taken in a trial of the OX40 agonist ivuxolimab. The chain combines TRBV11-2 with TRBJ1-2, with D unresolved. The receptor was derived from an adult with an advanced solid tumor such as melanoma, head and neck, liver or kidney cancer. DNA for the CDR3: TGTGCCAGCAGCCCCGGACGGGACTATGGCTACACCTTC. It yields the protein CASSPGRDYGYTF.